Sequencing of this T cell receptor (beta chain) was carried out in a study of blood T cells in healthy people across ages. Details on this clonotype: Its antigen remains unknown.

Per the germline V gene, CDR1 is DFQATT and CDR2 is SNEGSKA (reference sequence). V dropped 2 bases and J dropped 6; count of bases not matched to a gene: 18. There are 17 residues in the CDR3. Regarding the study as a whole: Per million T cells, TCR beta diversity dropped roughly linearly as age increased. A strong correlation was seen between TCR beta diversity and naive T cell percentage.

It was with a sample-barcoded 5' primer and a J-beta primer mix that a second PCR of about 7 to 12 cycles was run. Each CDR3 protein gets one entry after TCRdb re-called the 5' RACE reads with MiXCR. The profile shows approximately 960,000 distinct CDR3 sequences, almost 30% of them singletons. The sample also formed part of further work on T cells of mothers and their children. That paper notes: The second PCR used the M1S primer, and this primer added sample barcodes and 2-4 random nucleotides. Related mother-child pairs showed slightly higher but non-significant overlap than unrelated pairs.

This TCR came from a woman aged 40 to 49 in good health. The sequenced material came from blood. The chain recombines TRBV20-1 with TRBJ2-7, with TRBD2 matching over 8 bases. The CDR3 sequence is CSARPLPYGGVDIEQYF. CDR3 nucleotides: TGCAGTGCTAGACCACTTCCTTACGGGGGGGTAGATATCGAGCAGTACTTC.